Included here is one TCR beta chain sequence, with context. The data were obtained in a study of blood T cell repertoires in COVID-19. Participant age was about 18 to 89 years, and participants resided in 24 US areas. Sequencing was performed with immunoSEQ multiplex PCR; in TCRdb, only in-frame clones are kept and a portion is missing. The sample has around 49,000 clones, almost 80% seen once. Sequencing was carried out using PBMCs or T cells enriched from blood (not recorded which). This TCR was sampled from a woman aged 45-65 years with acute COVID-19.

The CDR3 nucleotides read TGTGCCAGCAGCCAGCGGGGGGAGGAGACCCAGTACTTC. It translates to CASSQRGEETQYF. The rearrangement joins TRBV4-2 to TRBJ2-5, with 8 bases that match TRBD2. Germline V gives CDR1 LGHNA, CDR2 YNFKEQ. The CDR3 is made up of 13 amino acids. V trimming: 3 bases; J trimming: 5 bases; junction bases outside the gene matches: 2.